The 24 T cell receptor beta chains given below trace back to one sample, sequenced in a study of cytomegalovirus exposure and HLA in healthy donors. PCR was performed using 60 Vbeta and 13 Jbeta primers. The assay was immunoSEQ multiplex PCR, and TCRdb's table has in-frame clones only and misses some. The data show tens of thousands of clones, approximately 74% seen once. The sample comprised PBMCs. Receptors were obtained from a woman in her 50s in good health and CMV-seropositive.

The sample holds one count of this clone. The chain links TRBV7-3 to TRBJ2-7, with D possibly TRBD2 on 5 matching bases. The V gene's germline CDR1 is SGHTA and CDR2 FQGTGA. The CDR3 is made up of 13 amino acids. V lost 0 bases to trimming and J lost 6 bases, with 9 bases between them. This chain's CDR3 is CASSLTLRGEQYF. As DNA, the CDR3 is TGTGCCAGCAGCTTAACTTTACGGGGCGAGCAGTACTTC. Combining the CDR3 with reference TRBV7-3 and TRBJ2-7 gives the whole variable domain GAGVSQTPSNKVTEKGKYVELRCDPISGHTALYWYRQSLGQGPEFLIYFQGTGAADDSGLPNDRFFAVRPEGSVSTLKIQRTERGDSAVYLCASSLTLRGEQYFGPGTRLTVT.

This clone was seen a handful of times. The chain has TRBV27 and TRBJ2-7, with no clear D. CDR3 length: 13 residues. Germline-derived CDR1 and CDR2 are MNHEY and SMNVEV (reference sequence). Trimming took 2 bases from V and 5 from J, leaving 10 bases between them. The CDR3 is CASSLRPGHEQYF. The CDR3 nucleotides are TGTGCCAGCAGTTTAAGGCCGGGTCACGAGCAGTACTTC.

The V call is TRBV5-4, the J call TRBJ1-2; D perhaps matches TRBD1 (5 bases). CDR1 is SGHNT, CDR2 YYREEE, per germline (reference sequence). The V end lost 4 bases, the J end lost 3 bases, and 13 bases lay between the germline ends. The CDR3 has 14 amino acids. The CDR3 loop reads CASSPSGGYYGYTF. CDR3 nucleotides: TGTGCCAGCAGCCCCTCCGGGGGGTACTATGGCTACACCTTC.

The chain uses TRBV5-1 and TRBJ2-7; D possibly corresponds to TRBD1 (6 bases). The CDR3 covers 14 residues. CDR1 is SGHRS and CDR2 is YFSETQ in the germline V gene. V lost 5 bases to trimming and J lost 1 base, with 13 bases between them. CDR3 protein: CASSPRGTSYEQYF. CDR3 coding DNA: TGCGCCAGCAGTCCCAGGGGTACATCCTACGAGCAGTACTTC. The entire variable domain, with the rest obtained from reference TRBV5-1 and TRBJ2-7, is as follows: KAGVTQTPRYLIKTRGQQVTLSCSPISGHRSVSWYQQTPGQGLQFLFEYFSETQRNKGNFPGRFSGRQFSNSRSEMNVSTLELGDSALYLCASSPRGTSYEQYFGPGTRLTVT.

The DNA for the CDR3 is TGTGCCAGCAGCTTAGACCCGGGGCGGGGGGGCTACACCTTC. Translated, it gives CASSLDPGRGGYTF. The chain combines TRBV7-6 with TRBJ1-2; D is perhaps TRBD1 (5 bases). Trimming cost V 1 base and J 8 bases, with 14 bases left between them. The germline V gene has CDR1 SGHVS and CDR2 FNYEAQ. The CDR3 is 14 amino acids.

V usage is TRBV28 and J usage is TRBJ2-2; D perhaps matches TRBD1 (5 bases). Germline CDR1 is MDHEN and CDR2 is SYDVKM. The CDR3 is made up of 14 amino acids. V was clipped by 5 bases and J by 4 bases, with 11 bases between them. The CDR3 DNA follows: TGTGCCAGCAGTATACGTAGGGGCACCGGGGAGCTGTTTTTT. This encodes CASSIRRGTGELFF.

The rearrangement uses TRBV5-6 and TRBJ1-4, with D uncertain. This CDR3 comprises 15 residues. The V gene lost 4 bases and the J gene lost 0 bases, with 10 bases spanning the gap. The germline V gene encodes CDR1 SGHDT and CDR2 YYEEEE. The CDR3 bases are TGTGCCAGCAGCGTACTCTTTGCAACTAATGAAAAACTGTTTTTT. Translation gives CASSVLFATNEKLFF.

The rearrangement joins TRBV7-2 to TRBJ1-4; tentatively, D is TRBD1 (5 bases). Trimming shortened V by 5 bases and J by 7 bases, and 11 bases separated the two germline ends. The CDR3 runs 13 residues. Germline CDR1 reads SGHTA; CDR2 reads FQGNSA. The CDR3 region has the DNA TGTGCCAGCAGCAGAAGTCAGGGTGAAAAACTGTTTTTT. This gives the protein CASSRSQGEKLFF. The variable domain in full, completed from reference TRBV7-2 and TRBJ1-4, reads GAGVSQSPSNKVTEKGKDVELRCDPISGHTALYWYRQSLGQGLEFLIYFQGNSAPDKSGLPSDRFSAERTGGSVSTLTIQRTQQEDSAVYLCASSRSQGEKLFFGSGTQLSVL.

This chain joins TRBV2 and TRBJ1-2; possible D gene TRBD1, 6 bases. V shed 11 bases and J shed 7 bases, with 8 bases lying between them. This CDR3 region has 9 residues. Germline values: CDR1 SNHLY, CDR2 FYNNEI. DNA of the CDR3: TGTGCCTGGGGGCCTGGCTACACCTTC. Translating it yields CAWGPGYTF.

DNA of the CDR3: TGCAGCGGGGAAACAGGGAACTATGGCTACACCTTC. Amino acids: CSGETGNYGYTF. The V call is TRBV29-1, the J call TRBJ1-2; D is possibly TRBD1 (6 bases). The CDR3 totals 12 residues. Per the germline V gene, CDR1 is SQVTM and CDR2 is ANQGSEA. V shed 7 bases and J shed 2 bases, with 11 bases lying between them.

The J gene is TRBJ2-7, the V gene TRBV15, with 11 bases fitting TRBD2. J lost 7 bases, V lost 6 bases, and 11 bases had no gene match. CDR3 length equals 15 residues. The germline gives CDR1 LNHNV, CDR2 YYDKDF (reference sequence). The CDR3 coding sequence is TGTGCCACCAGTCCACTAGCGGGGGACGCCTGGGAGCAGTACTTC. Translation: CATSPLAGDAWEQYF.

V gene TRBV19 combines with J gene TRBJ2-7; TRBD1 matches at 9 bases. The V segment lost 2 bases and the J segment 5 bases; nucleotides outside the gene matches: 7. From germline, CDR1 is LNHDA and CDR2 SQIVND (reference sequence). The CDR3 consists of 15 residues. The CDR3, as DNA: TGTGCCAGTAGTATAACCGGGACAGGGACCCACGAGCAGTACTTC. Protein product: CASSITGTGTHEQYF.

In nucleotides, the CDR3 is TGTGCCAGCAGCCCCAAAGCGAGTCCCTTGAACACTGAAGCTTTCTTT. Its translation: CASSPKASPLNTEAFF. This chain uses TRBV11-2 with TRBJ1-1; D gene uncertain. Germline CDR1 and CDR2: SGHAT and FQNNGV. The length of the CDR3 is 16 residues. With 5 bases removed from V and 0 bases from J, the gap between germline ends came to 16 bases.

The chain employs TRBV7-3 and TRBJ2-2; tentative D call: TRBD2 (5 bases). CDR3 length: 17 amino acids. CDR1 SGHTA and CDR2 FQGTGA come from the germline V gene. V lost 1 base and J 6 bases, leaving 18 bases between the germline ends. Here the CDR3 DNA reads TGTGCCAGCAGCTTAAGGGCCGCGGGTCCCAGGTCCGGGGAGCTGTTTTTT. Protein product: CASSLRAAGPRSGELFF.

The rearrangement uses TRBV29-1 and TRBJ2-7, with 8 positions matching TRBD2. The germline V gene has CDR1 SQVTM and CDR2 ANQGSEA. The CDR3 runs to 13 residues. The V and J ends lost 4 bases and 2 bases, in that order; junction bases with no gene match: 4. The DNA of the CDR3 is TGCAGCGTTGGTCGAGCGGGAGCCTACGAGCAGTACTTC. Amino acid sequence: CSVGRAGAYEQYF.

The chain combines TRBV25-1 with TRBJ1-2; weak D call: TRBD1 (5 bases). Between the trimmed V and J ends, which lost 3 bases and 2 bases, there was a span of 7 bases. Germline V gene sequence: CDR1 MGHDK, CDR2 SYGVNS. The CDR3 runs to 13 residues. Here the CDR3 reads CASSEGQNYGYTF. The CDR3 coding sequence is TGTGCCAGCAGTGAGGGGCAGAACTATGGCTACACCTTC.

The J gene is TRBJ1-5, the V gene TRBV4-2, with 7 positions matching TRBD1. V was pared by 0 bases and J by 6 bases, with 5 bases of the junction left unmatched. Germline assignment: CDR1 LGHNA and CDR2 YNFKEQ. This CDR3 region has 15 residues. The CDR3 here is CASSQDLAGGQPQHF. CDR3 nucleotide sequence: TGTGCCAGCAGCCAAGATCTGGCAGGGGGTCAGCCCCAGCATTTT.

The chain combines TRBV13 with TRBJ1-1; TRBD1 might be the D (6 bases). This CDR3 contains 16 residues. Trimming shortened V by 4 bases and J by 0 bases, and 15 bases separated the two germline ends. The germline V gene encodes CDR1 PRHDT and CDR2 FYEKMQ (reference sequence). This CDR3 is CASSSYRDWVNTEAFF. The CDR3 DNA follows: TGTGCCAGCAGCTCATACAGGGATTGGGTGAACACTGAAGCTTTCTTT. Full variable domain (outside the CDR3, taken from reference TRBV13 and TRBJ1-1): AAGVIQSPRHLIKEKRETATLKCYPIPRHDTVYWYQQGPGQDPQFLISFYEKMQSDKGSIPDRFSAQQFSDYHSELNMSSLELGDSALYFCASSSYRDWVNTEAFFGQGTRLTVV.

DNA of the CDR3: TGTGCCAGCAGCGTAATGGGACAGAACTCTGGAAACACCATATATTTT. Its protein product is CASSVMGQNSGNTIYF. J is TRBJ1-3 and V is TRBV9; 7 bases align to TRBD1. Per germline, CDR1 SGDLS and CDR2 YYNGEE. The CDR3 runs to 16 residues. V gave up 1 base and J gave up 0 bases; unmatched junction bases: 4.

The CDR3, as DNA: TGTGCCAGCAGTCCGGGACTATCCTACAATGAGCAGTTCTTC. Amino acid sequence: CASSPGLSYNEQFF. The chain combines TRBV25-1 with TRBJ2-1; 7 positions agree with TRBD2. CDR1 is MGHDK and CDR2 is SYGVNS in the germline V gene. This CDR3 is built from 14 residues. With 5 bases clipped from V and 1 base from J, the junction kept 2 bases outside the gene matches.

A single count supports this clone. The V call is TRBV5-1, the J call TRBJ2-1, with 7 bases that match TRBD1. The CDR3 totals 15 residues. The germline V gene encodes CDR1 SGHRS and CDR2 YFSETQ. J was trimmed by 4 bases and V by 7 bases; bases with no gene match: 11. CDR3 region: CASRPQGSIYNEQFF. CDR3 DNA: TGCGCCAGCCGACCACAGGGGTCAATATACAATGAGCAGTTCTTC.

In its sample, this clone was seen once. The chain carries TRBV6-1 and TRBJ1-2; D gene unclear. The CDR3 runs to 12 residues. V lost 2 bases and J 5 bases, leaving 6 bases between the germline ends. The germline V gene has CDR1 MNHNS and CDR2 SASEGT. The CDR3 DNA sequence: TGTGCCAGCAGTGAAAGCCGGTATGGCTACACCTTC. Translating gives CASSESRYGYTF.

The CDR3 DNA follows: TGCGCCAGCAGCCCGGAGCGAGGCACAGATACGCAGTATTTT. Protein product: CASSPERGTDTQYF. The chain couples TRBV5-1 to TRBJ2-3; D gene ambiguous. CDR3 length: 14 amino acids. V shed 4 bases and J shed 1 base, with 10 bases lying between them. Germline V gives CDR1 SGHRS, CDR2 YFSETQ.

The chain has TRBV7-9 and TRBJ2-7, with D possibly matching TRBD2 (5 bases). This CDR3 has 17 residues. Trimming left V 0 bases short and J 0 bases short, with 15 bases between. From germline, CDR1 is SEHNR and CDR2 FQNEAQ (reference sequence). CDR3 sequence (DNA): TGTGCCAGCAGCTTAGCCCCGGGAAGGTTCAGCTCCTACGAGCAGTACTTC. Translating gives CASSLAPGRFSSYEQYF.